One and the same sample provided the 20 T cell receptor beta chains below, sequenced in a study of blood T cell repertoires in COVID-19. The assay was immunoSEQ multiplex PCR, and TCRdb's table has in-frame clones only and misses some. The sample lists more than 85,000 clones; approximately 81% were seen once. The sequenced sample consisted of peripheral blood. Every receptor here comes from a man at least 80 years old with acute or convalescent COVID-19.

The chain combines TRBV5-1 with TRBJ2-1; perhaps TRBD2 as D (6 bases). V was cut by 7 bases and J by 10 bases, with 12 bases left in between. CDR3 size: 11 residues. Germline-derived CDR1 and CDR2 are SGHRS and YFSETQ. CDR3 amino acids: CASATSWEQFF. The CDR3 region has the DNA TGCGCCAGCGCGACTAGTTGGGAGCAGTTCTTC.

The V and J genes are TRBV2 and TRBJ1-5; possible D gene TRBD1, 5 bases. The CDR3 runs to 16 residues. Germline CDR1 is SNHLY and CDR2 is FYNNEI. V lost 0 bases to trimming and J lost 2 bases, with 11 bases between them. CDR3 bases: TGTGCCAGCAGTGAAGCGGGGGGTTATGGCAATCAGCCCCAGCATTTT. Protein: CASSEAGGYGNQPQHF.

CDR3 sequence: CASASKGYTF. CDR3 DNA: TGTGCCAGCGCCTCTAAAGGCTACACCTTC. The chain combines TRBV12-3 or TRBV12-4 with TRBJ1-2, with D uncertain. The CDR3 is 10 residues long. Trimming pared 8 bases from V and 8 bases from J, leaving 9 bases between.

The rearrangement links TRBV6-5 to TRBJ2-1, with a possible D match to TRBD2 (6 bases). Germline lookup yields CDR1 MNHEY and CDR2 SVGAGI. The CDR3 extends over 11 amino acids. The V gene lost 7 bases and the J gene lost 9 bases, with 10 bases spanning the gap. CDR3 region: CASNNGGEQFF. The CDR3 DNA sequence: TGTGCCAGCAACAACGGGGGTGAGCAGTTCTTC.

The rearrangement joins TRBV11-3 to TRBJ2-7, with a tentative D call TRBD2 (6 bases). With 0 bases removed from V and 3 bases from J, the gap between germline ends came to 6 bases. CDR1 is SGHNT and CDR2 is YENEEA in the germline V gene. The CDR3 totals 13 residues. The CDR3 reads CASSLEGGYEQYF. The CDR3 nucleotides read TGTGCCAGCAGCTTAGAGGGGGGCTACGAGCAGTACTTC.

This clone was seen only once. This rearrangement joins TRBV6-5 to TRBJ1-2; tentative D call: TRBD1 (6 bases). Germline-derived CDR1 and CDR2 are MNHEY and SVGAGI. This CDR3 has 12 amino acids. V lost 4 bases, J lost 6 bases, and 9 bases lay in between. The CDR3 loop reads CASSSRTDGYTF. CDR3 DNA sequence: TGTGCCAGCAGTTCCCGGACAGATGGCTACACCTTC.

This clone has just one count. The rearrangement joins TRBV10-2 to TRBJ2-7, with 8 nucleotides matching TRBD2. The trim removed 0 bases at V and 4 bases at J, leaving 11 bases unmatched. CDR3 size: 17 residues. Germline V gives CDR1 WSHSY, CDR2 SAAADI. CDR3 bases: TGCGCCAGCAGTGAGTCGACTCACACTAGCGGATTGTACGAGCAGTACTTC. As protein: CASSESTHTSGLYEQYF.

This chain joins TRBV29-1 and TRBJ2-5; D not resolved. This CDR3 is built from 13 residues. The V and J ends lost 5 bases and 4 bases respectively, with 14 bases between them. Germline V gives CDR1 SQVTM, CDR2 ANQGSEA. The CDR3 loop reads CSVLGTPAETQYF. In DNA, the CDR3 is TGCAGCGTTCTGGGCACCCCAGCAGAGACCCAGTACTTC.

The CDR3 loop reads CASSQENRGPYEQYF. CDR3 bases: TGTGCCAGCAGCCAAGAAAACAGGGGACCCTACGAGCAGTACTTC. This chain uses TRBV3-1 (or the pseudogene TRBV3-2) with TRBJ2-7, with 7 bases lining up with TRBD1. This CDR3 spans 15 amino acids. Germline V gives CDR1 LGHDT, CDR2 YNNKEL (reference sequence). The V segment lost 0 bases and the J segment 2 bases; nucleotides outside the gene matches: 4.

The chain is built from TRBV10-3 and TRBJ1-2; D is unresolved. V lost 3 bases, J lost 4 bases, and 12 bases lay in between. Germline CDR1 and CDR2: ENHRY and SYGVKD. The CDR3 runs to 14 residues. In DNA, the CDR3 is TGTGCCATCAGTGACCCCGGGATTATCTATGGCTACACCTTC. Amino acid sequence: CAISDPGIIYGYTF.

CDR3 DNA: TGTGCCAGCTTGCTAGCGGGAGGGAGGTCCTACGAGCAGTACTTC. This translates into CASLLAGGRSYEQYF. The V gene is TRBV28, the J gene TRBJ2-7; 12 bases are shared with TRBD2. The CDR3 totals 15 residues. V was pared by 8 bases and J by 1 base, with 6 bases of the junction left unmatched. Per the germline V gene, CDR1 is MDHEN and CDR2 is SYDVKM.

This clone has only a few counts. The chain joins TRBV5-6 to TRBJ1-2; the match to TRBD1 covers 8 bases. This CDR3 region has 17 residues. Unmatched junction bases numbered 15, after V lost 4 bases and J lost 4 bases. CDR1 is SGHDT and CDR2 is YYEEEE in the germline V gene. The CDR3 here is CASSQPGGHNRPYGYTF. The CDR3 coding sequence is TGTGCCAGCAGCCAGCCAGGGGGCCATAACCGGCCCTATGGCTACACCTTC.

This sequence joins TRBV27 and TRBJ1-1; possibly TRBD1 for D (6 bases). Germline V gives CDR1 MNHEY, CDR2 SMNVEV (reference sequence). V dropped 5 bases and J dropped 4 bases, with 17 bases sitting between them. The CDR3 is 15 amino acids. The CDR3 loop is CASSPLGGGGTEAFF. The CDR3 DNA is TGTGCCAGCAGTCCGCTGGGGGGAGGGGGCACTGAAGCTTTCTTT.

The chain is built from TRBV11-3 and TRBJ2-1, with 9 bases identical to TRBD2. Germline-derived CDR1 and CDR2 are SGHNT and YENEEA. There are 13 residues in the CDR3. After removal of 1 base from V and 11 bases from J, the junction contained 3 bases not matched to a gene. CDR3 in amino acids: CASSLGLADQQFF. CDR3 sequence (DNA): TGTGCCAGCAGCTTAGGACTAGCGGACCAGCAGTTCTTC.

The chain joins TRBV25-1 to TRBJ1-2; D not certain. This CDR3 contains 14 residues. The germline V and J ends were trimmed by 0 bases and 7 bases, with 12 bases remaining between them. Germline CDR1 MGHDK, CDR2 SYGVNS. The CDR3 loop is CASSEYWGGSGYTF. In nucleotides, the CDR3 is TGTGCCAGCAGTGAATACTGGGGAGGTAGTGGCTACACCTTC.

The chain uses TRBV24-1 and TRBJ2-3, with 7 bases fitting TRBD2. The CDR3 loop spans 15 amino acids. Germline V gene data show CDR1 as KGHDR and CDR2 as SFDVKD. J lost 2 bases, V lost 4 bases, and 5 bases had no gene match. CDR3 coding DNA: TGTGCCACCAGTGAGGCTAGCGGATACACAGATACGCAGTATTTT. It encodes CATSEASGYTDTQYF.

The chain has TRBV4-1 and TRBJ2-7; D perhaps matches TRBD1 (5 bases). The germline gives CDR1 MGHRA, CDR2 YSYEKL. CDR3 size: 15 residues. Trimming removed 4 bases at V and 2 bases at J, with 15 bases between. The CDR3 nucleotides read TGCGCCAGCAGCCTCGTGGGGCCCGGACCCTACGAGCAGTACTTC. This codes for CASSLVGPGPYEQYF.

V usage is TRBV6-5 and J usage is TRBJ2-7; 7 bases match TRBD2. Germline CDR1 reads MNHEY; CDR2 reads SVGAGI. The V gene end was trimmed by 8 bases and the J gene end by 5 bases; junction bases not matched to a gene: 12. The CDR3 spans 14 residues. CDR3 sequence: CASHRGGPRDEQYF. DNA of the CDR3: TGTGCCAGCCATCGGGGAGGGCCTCGGGACGAGCAGTACTTC.

The sample holds one count of this clone. The V and J genes are TRBV28 and TRBJ2-4; D not resolved. The V gene lost 3 bases and the J gene lost 4 bases, with 4 bases spanning the gap. Germline loops: CDR1 MDHEN, CDR2 SYDVKM. CDR3 length: 12 amino acids. This CDR3 reads CASSLSKNIQYF. The CDR3 DNA is TGTGCCAGCAGTTTGTCGAAAAACATTCAGTACTTC.

The V gene is TRBV7-2, the J gene TRBJ1-2; maybe TRBD1 (5 bases). V lost 2 bases, J lost 8 bases, and 15 bases lay in between. CDR3 length: 14 amino acids. The V gene's germline CDR1 is SGHTA and CDR2 FQGNSA. CDR3 DNA: TGTGCCAGCAGCTTAACCTGGGGGGACTTAGGCTACACCTTC. Translating gives CASSLTWGDLGYTF.